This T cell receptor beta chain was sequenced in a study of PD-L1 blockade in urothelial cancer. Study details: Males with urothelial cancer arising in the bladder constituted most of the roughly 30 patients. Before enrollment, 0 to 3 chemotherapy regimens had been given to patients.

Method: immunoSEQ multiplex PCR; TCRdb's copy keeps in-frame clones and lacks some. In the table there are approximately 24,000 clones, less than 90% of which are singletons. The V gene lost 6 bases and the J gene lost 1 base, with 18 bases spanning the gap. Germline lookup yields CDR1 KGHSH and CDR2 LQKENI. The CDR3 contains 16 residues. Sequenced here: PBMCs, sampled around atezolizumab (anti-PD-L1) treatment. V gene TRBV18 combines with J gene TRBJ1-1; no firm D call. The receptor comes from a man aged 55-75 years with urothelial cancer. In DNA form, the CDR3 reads TGTGCCAGCTCCCCATCGGGGTCCGTAGGGAACACTGAAGCTTTCTTT. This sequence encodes CASSPSGSVGNTEAFF.